Listed here are 2 T cell receptor beta chains from one sample, sequenced in a study of blood T cell repertoires in COVID-19. Using immunoSEQ multiplex PCR, the repertoire was profiled, and TCRdb retains in-frame clones only, with some absent. The table shows about 160,000 clones, with less than 85% occurring only once. The sequenced sample was peripheral blood. These receptors all come from a human donor with acute or convalescent COVID-19. The donor label of this sample is uncertain.

The rearrangement uses TRBV7-2 and TRBJ1-2, with unresolved D. V shed 5 bases and J shed 2 bases, with 9 bases lying between them. The CDR3 runs to 13 residues. Per the germline V gene, CDR1 is SGHTA and CDR2 is FQGNSA. CDR3 amino acids: CASSGRMNYGYTF. DNA for the CDR3: TGTGCCAGCAGCGGCCGTATGAACTATGGCTACACCTTC.

The chain is built from TRBV2 and TRBJ1-2, with D maybe TRBD1 (6 bases). The CDR3 contains 14 residues. CDR1 is SNHLY, CDR2 FYNNEI, per germline. V was trimmed by 7 bases and J by 4 bases, leaving 16 bases between them. The CDR3 sequence: CASKGDGGSYGYTF. CDR3 nucleotides: TGTGCCAGCAAGGGGGACGGCGGAAGCTATGGCTACACCTTC.